These T cell receptor beta chains were read from a single sample in a study of cytomegalovirus exposure and HLA in healthy donors. Here immunoSEQ multiplex PCR was the method, and the copy in TCRdb shows in-frame clones only, minus some. The profile covers roughly 100,000 clones, with about 80% appearing a single time and 2% to 2.5% taken by the ten largest. Sequencing used PBMCs. The receptor set was obtained from a man aged 30-40 years in good health and CMV-seronegative. Both conserved end residues are part of each CDR3. Fields, in order: CDR3 DNA, CDR3 protein, J gene, clone size, V gene, D gene, CDR3 length. D genes are given only for firm matches. The size field is filled for only some rows; it gives once, few, many or a size class.

CDR3 DNA: TGTGCCAGCAGTTTAATAAGGGAGGGGTTAGAAAACACCATATATTTT; CDR3 protein: CASSLIREGLENTIYF; J gene: TRBJ1-3; clone size: .; V gene: TRBV28; D gene: .; CDR3 length: 16
CDR3 DNA: TGTGCCAGCAGTCCGGGACTAGCGGTTTCCTACGAGCAGTACTTC; CDR3 protein: CASSPGLAVSYEQYF; J gene: TRBJ2-7; clone size: .; V gene: TRBV28; D gene: TRBD2; CDR3 length: 15
CDR3 DNA: TGTGCCAGCAGCGTTCTAGCGGGGAGCACAGATACGCAGTATTTT; CDR3 protein: CASSVLAGSTDTQYF; J gene: TRBJ2-3; clone size: .; V gene: TRBV9; D gene: TRBD2; CDR3 length: 15
CDR3 DNA: TGTGCCAGTAGTATGGGCGGGGGACCCCTCGAGCAGTACTTC; CDR3 protein: CASSMGGGPLEQYF; J gene: TRBJ2-7; clone size: .; V gene: TRBV19; D gene: TRBD2; CDR3 length: 14
CDR3 DNA: TGCGCCAGCAGCCTCGGGACTAGCTCGAACACCGGGGAGCTGTTTTTT; CDR3 protein: CASSLGTSSNTGELFF; J gene: TRBJ2-2; clone size: .; V gene: TRBV10-1; D gene: TRBD2; CDR3 length: 16
CDR3 DNA: TGTGCCAGCAGCGAGGGGACAGGGGTATACAATGAGCAGTTCTTC; CDR3 protein: CASSEGTGVYNEQFF; J gene: TRBJ2-1; clone size: .; V gene: TRBV9; D gene: TRBD1; CDR3 length: 15
CDR3 DNA: TGTGCCAGCAGCTTCGGGGGGGCCAACAATGAGCAGTTCTTC; CDR3 protein: CASSFGGANNEQFF; J gene: TRBJ2-1; clone size: .; V gene: TRBV7-9; D gene: TRBD2; CDR3 length: 14
CDR3 DNA: TGTGCCAGCAGCTTAGCGTTACAGGGACGGTACCAAGAGACCCAGTACTTC; CDR3 protein: CASSLALQGRYQETQYF; J gene: TRBJ2-5; clone size: .; V gene: TRBV7-9; D gene: .; CDR3 length: 17
CDR3 DNA: TGTGCCAGCTCACAGGACAGTAGCTATGGCTACACCTTC; CDR3 protein: CASSQDSSYGYTF; J gene: TRBJ1-2; clone size: .; V gene: TRBV18; D gene: .; CDR3 length: 13
CDR3 DNA: TGTGCCAGCACCATGGGGCAACTAGCGGGAGGTAACAATGAGCAGTTCTTC; CDR3 protein: CASTMGQLAGGNNEQFF; J gene: TRBJ2-1; clone size: .; V gene: TRBV7-3; D gene: TRBD2; CDR3 length: 17
CDR3 DNA: TGTGCCAGCAGCTTCCGACAGGGCGGGACTGAAGCTTTCTTT; CDR3 protein: CASSFRQGGTEAFF; J gene: TRBJ1-1; clone size: .; V gene: TRBV5-8; D gene: TRBD1; CDR3 length: 14
CDR3 DNA: TGTGCCAGTAGTATAGGGCAGGGAACCCTAAGCATTCAGTACTTC; CDR3 protein: CASSIGQGTLSIQYF; J gene: TRBJ2-4; clone size: .; V gene: TRBV19; D gene: .; CDR3 length: 15
CDR3 DNA: TGCGCCAGCAGCCCCCCTTGGGACAGCTTCTATGGCTACACCTTC; CDR3 protein: CASSPPWDSFYGYTF; J gene: TRBJ1-2; clone size: .; V gene: TRBV4-1; D gene: TRBD1; CDR3 length: 15
CDR3 DNA: TGTGCCAGCAAAAGGAGATTTCCTAGCACAGATACGCAGTATTTT; CDR3 protein: CASKRRFPSTDTQYF; J gene: TRBJ2-3; clone size: few; V gene: TRBV6-1; D gene: .; CDR3 length: 15
CDR3 DNA: TGTGCCAGCTCAGAATGGACAGGGCCGACTAATGAAAAACTGTTTTTT; CDR3 protein: CASSEWTGPTNEKLFF; J gene: TRBJ1-4; clone size: few; V gene: TRBV18; D gene: TRBD1; CDR3 length: 16
CDR3 DNA: TGTGCCACCTTGGGGCTGGGGGGCACTGAAGCTTTCTTT; CDR3 protein: CATLGLGGTEAFF; J gene: TRBJ1-1; clone size: .; V gene: TRBV10-3; D gene: .; CDR3 length: 13
CDR3 DNA: TGTGCCAGCAGGCATACAGGGAGTAAACTGTTTTTT; CDR3 protein: CASRHTGSKLFF; J gene: TRBJ1-4; clone size: .; V gene: TRBV25-1; D gene: .; CDR3 length: 12
CDR3 DNA: TGTGCCAGTAGTACCGTCCCCGGGGATCAGCCCCAGCATTTT; CDR3 protein: CASSTVPGDQPQHF; J gene: TRBJ1-5; clone size: few; V gene: TRBV19; D gene: .; CDR3 length: 14
CDR3 DNA: TGTGCCAGCTCCCTGAAGGGGGACTATGGCTACACCTTC; CDR3 protein: CASSLKGDYGYTF; J gene: TRBJ1-2; clone size: .; V gene: TRBV18; D gene: .; CDR3 length: 13
CDR3 DNA: TGTGCCAGTTATGACGGCGGCCACTCTGGAAACACCATATATTTT; CDR3 protein: CASYDGGHSGNTIYF; J gene: TRBJ1-3; clone size: .; V gene: TRBV28; D gene: .; CDR3 length: 15
CDR3 DNA: TGCAGCGCACGGACACTTCCCTACGAGCAGTACTTC; CDR3 protein: CSARTLPYEQYF; J gene: TRBJ2-7; clone size: few; V gene: TRBV29-1; D gene: .; CDR3 length: 12
CDR3 DNA: TGTGCCAGCAGTGGACAGGCGGAAGCTGGAAACACCATATATTTT; CDR3 protein: CASSGQAEAGNTIYF; J gene: TRBJ1-3; clone size: .; V gene: TRBV6-1; D gene: .; CDR3 length: 15
CDR3 DNA: TGCGCCAGCAGCTTCGGACAGGGATCCTCCTCAACTTGGAACACCATATATTTT; CDR3 protein: CASSFGQGSSSTWNTIYF; J gene: TRBJ1-3; clone size: .; V gene: TRBV5-1; D gene: TRBD1; CDR3 length: 18
CDR3 DNA: TGTGCCTGGAGTAGACTCGGCACTGAAGCTTTCTTT; CDR3 protein: CAWSRLGTEAFF; J gene: TRBJ1-1; clone size: .; V gene: TRBV30; D gene: .; CDR3 length: 12
CDR3 DNA: TGTGCCAGCAGCCCAGGGGACTCATGGACTAGCGGGAGAGACAATGAGCAGTTCTTC; CDR3 protein: CASSPGDSWTSGRDNEQFF; J gene: TRBJ2-1; clone size: .; V gene: TRBV4-2; D gene: TRBD2; CDR3 length: 19
CDR3 DNA: TGTGCCAGCAGCTTATTTCCCGGGAGCTACGAGCAGTACTTC; CDR3 protein: CASSLFPGSYEQYF; J gene: TRBJ2-7; clone size: .; V gene: TRBV7-3; D gene: .; CDR3 length: 14
CDR3 DNA: TGCGCCAGCAGCCAAGATCTCTTCGACGGAGGCTACGAGCAGTACTTC; CDR3 protein: CASSQDLFDGGYEQYF; J gene: TRBJ2-7; clone size: few; V gene: TRBV4-1; D gene: .; CDR3 length: 16
CDR3 DNA: TGTGCCAGCTCACCCAGACAGGGGGCCACTGAAGCTTTCTTT; CDR3 protein: CASSPRQGATEAFF; J gene: TRBJ1-1; clone size: .; V gene: TRBV18; D gene: TRBD1; CDR3 length: 14
CDR3 DNA: TGTGCCAGTAGTGCTCCCCGGGGGTTACCTGAAGCTTTCTTT; CDR3 protein: CASSAPRGLPEAFF; J gene: TRBJ1-1; clone size: .; V gene: TRBV19; D gene: .; CDR3 length: 14
CDR3 DNA: TGTGCCAGCGAAGGGGACACCTACTACGAGCAGTACTTC; CDR3 protein: CASEGDTYYEQYF; J gene: TRBJ2-7; clone size: .; V gene: TRBV25-1; D gene: .; CDR3 length: 13
CDR3 DNA: TGTGCCAGCAGCAATCCGACAGGGTTCGAGCAGTACTTC; CDR3 protein: CASSNPTGFEQYF; J gene: TRBJ2-7; clone size: .; V gene: TRBV7-8; D gene: TRBD1; CDR3 length: 13
CDR3 DNA: TGTGCCACCAGCAGAAGGACAGGAACTGACTATGGCTACACCTTC; CDR3 protein: CATSRRTGTDYGYTF; J gene: TRBJ1-2; clone size: .; V gene: TRBV15; D gene: TRBD1; CDR3 length: 15
CDR3 DNA: TGTGCCAGTTACCAGTCGAGGGAGAACACTGAAGCTTTCTTT; CDR3 protein: CASYQSRENTEAFF; J gene: TRBJ1-1; clone size: .; V gene: TRBV6-5; D gene: .; CDR3 length: 14
CDR3 DNA: TGTGCCAGCTCACAAAACCAAGACAGGGATGGCTACACCTTC; CDR3 protein: CASSQNQDRDGYTF; J gene: TRBJ1-2; clone size: .; V gene: TRBV18; D gene: TRBD1; CDR3 length: 14
CDR3 DNA: TGTGCCAGCAGTTACAATGTCGACAGAGTCTATGGCTACACCTTC; CDR3 protein: CASSYNVDRVYGYTF; J gene: TRBJ1-2; clone size: .; V gene: TRBV6-5; D gene: .; CDR3 length: 15
CDR3 DNA: TGTGCCAGCAACAAAGGGGTAGCGGGGGGGCTTGAGCAGTTCTTC; CDR3 protein: CASNKGVAGGLEQFF; J gene: TRBJ2-1; clone size: .; V gene: TRBV6-1; D gene: TRBD2; CDR3 length: 15
CDR3 DNA: TGTGCCAGCAGTGATCCTAGTGGCTACACCTTC; CDR3 protein: CASSDPSGYTF; J gene: TRBJ1-2; clone size: .; V gene: TRBV2; D gene: .; CDR3 length: 11
CDR3 DNA: TGTGCCAGCAGTGTAACTAGCGGGGGAACAGATACGCAGTATTTT; CDR3 protein: CASSVTSGGTDTQYF; J gene: TRBJ2-3; clone size: .; V gene: TRBV2; D gene: TRBD2; CDR3 length: 15
CDR3 DNA: TGTGCCATTGCCGGGGAAGTGAACTATGGCTACACCTTC; CDR3 protein: CAIAGEVNYGYTF; J gene: TRBJ1-2; clone size: .; V gene: TRBV10-3; D gene: .; CDR3 length: 13
CDR3 DNA: TGTGCCAGCAACATAAAGGGGACCGGGGAGCTGTTTTTT; CDR3 protein: CASNIKGTGELFF; J gene: TRBJ2-2; clone size: .; V gene: TRBV28; D gene: .; CDR3 length: 13
CDR3 DNA: TGTGCCAGCAGTTTATCGCTAGCGACCCCCTACGAGCAGTACTTC; CDR3 protein: CASSLSLATPYEQYF; J gene: TRBJ2-7; clone size: .; V gene: TRBV27; D gene: .; CDR3 length: 15